A selection of T cell receptor beta chains follows, all from one sample in a study of naive and memory T cell subsets. TCRdb independently ran MiXCR on the UMI-ligation and nested PCR reads; one entry per CDR3 protein. This table has fewer than 3,500 distinct CDR3 sequences, 5.2% appearing once. The sample was CD4+ TEMRA cells from blood. The receptors derive from a human donor in good health. CDR3s include the opening cysteine and the closing phenylalanine or tryptophan. D genes are given only for firm matches. Expanded clones get a size class; other rows say once, few or many, or leave the size out.

clone size	D gene	V gene	J gene	CDR3 DNA	CDR3 protein
medium-sized	-	TRBV5-4	TRBJ1-5	TGTGCCAGCAGCCTTGGCGGTAGCAATCAGCCCCAGCATTTT	CASSLGGSNQPQHF
many	TRBD2	TRBV9	TRBJ2-1	TGTGCCAGCAGCGTGCGGACTAGCGGTTACAATGAGCAGTTCTTC	CASSVRTSGYNEQFF
medium-sized	TRBD2	TRBV30	TRBJ2-7	TGTGCCTGGAGTCACTATGGGGGGGTTCTACGAGAGCAGTACTTC	CAWSHYGGVLREQYF
many	-	TRBV20-1	TRBJ2-1	TGCAGTGCTAGAGATTCTAGGGCTTCGTACAATGAGCAGTTCTTC	CSARDSRASYNEQFF
many	TRBD2	TRBV15	TRBJ2-2	TGTGCCACCAGCCCCAGGGAGGGGACCGGGGAGCTGTTTTTT	CATSPREGTGELFF
-	-	TRBV11-1	TRBJ2-1	TGTGCCAGCAGGGTAGACAGTGGGTCCTACAATGAGCAGTTCTTC	CASRVDSGSYNEQFF
many	-	TRBV12-3/TRBV12-4	TRBJ2-1	TGTGCCAGCACCCGTGAGGGGCCCTACAATGAGCAGTTCTTC	CASTREGPYNEQFF
many	-	TRBV7-9	TRBJ2-4	TGTGCCAGCAGCTTAGCCGGGAGACCCGGAAACATTCAGTACTTC	CASSLAGRPGNIQYF
many	-	TRBV6-1	TRBJ2-5	TGTGCCAGCAGTAGTCAGCCCGAAGAGACCCAGTACTTC	CASSSQPEETQYF
many	-	TRBV14	TRBJ2-7	TGTGCCAGCAGTGACGCCTACGAGCAGTACTTC	CASSDAYEQYF
medium-sized	-	TRBV15	TRBJ1-1	TGTGCCACCAGCAGCACCGGGTCTTCAGGGACTGAAGCTTTCTTT	CATSSTGSSGTEAFF
-	-	TRBV3-1	TRBJ2-7	TGTGCCAGCAGCCAATCGGTCCGGGAGCAGTACTTC	CASSQSVREQYF
large	-	TRBV24-1	TRBJ2-7	TGTGCCACCGTTTTCCGGGACTTAGGACCTTACGAGCAGTACTTC	CATVFRDLGPYEQYF
many	TRBD2	TRBV12-3/TRBV12-4	TRBJ2-4	TGTGCCAGCAGAGGACTAGCGGGGGCCAAAAACATTCAGTACTTC	CASRGLAGAKNIQYF
medium-sized	TRBD1	TRBV5-6	TRBJ2-7	TGTGCCAGCACCATTCTTGCGACAGGGCGGTACGAGCAGTACTTC	CASTILATGRYEQYF
medium-sized	-	TRBV27	TRBJ1-1	TGTGCCAGCAGTTTGGGGAGGGTGAACACTGAAGCTTTCTTT	CASSLGRVNTEAFF
medium-sized	-	TRBV30	TRBJ2-7	TGTGCCTGGAACACCGAACTTACACGGTTGTACTTC	CAWNTELTRLYF
many	TRBD1	TRBV29-1	TRBJ2-5	TGCAGCGTTGATGGGGCAGGGGGAAGGACCCAGTACTTC	CSVDGAGGRTQYF
many	-	TRBV6-1	TRBJ2-2	TGTGCCAGCAGTTGGGACAAGAACACCGGGGAGCTGTTTTTT	CASSWDKNTGELFF
many	-	TRBV20-1	TRBJ1-5	TGCAGTGTTCAGGACAGCAATCAGCCCCAGCATTTT	CSVQDSNQPQHF
medium-sized	-	TRBV11-2	TRBJ1-1	TGTGCCAGCAGCTTGCGGGACATCATGAACACTGAAGCTTTCTTT	CASSLRDIMNTEAFF
hyperexpanded	TRBD2	TRBV10-3	TRBJ2-1	TGTGCCATCAGTGAGCGGGAGGACTACAATGAGCAGTTCTTC	CAISEREDYNEQFF
few	-	TRBV3-1	TRBJ1-5	TGTGCCAGCAGCCAAGAGGTCAGCAATCAGCCCCAGCATTTT	CASSQEVSNQPQHF
medium-sized	TRBD2	TRBV18	TRBJ2-3	TGTGCCAGCTCACCTATCAGCGGGAGGTCGACAGATACGCAGTATTTT	CASSPISGRSTDTQYF
large	-	TRBV7-9	TRBJ1-1	TGTGCCAGCAGCACGGGACCGGGGACTGAAGCTTTCTTT	CASSTGPGTEAFF
hyperexpanded	TRBD2	TRBV13	TRBJ2-7	TGTGCCAGCAGAAACGGACTAGCGGGAGTGAGGTCCTACGAGCAGTACTTC	CASRNGLAGVRSYEQYF
many	-	TRBV4-1	TRBJ1-5	TGCGCCAGCAGCCAAGATTGGGTTAGCAATCAGCCCCAGCATTTT	CASSQDWVSNQPQHF
many	TRBD1	TRBV7-9	TRBJ1-4	TGTGCCAGCAGCTCCAGGGGGGGGGAAAAACTGTTTTTT	CASSSRGGEKLFF
few	-	TRBV10-3	TRBJ2-1	TGTGCCATCAGTGGTCGGGGACGGAGCAACAGCTCCTACAATGAGCAGTTCTTC	CAISGRGRSNSSYNEQFF
many	TRBD2	TRBV11-2	TRBJ2-4	TGTGCCAGCAGCCTTTTCGGGACTATAGCCAAAAACATTCAGTACTTC	CASSLFGTIAKNIQYF
many	-	TRBV2	TRBJ1-4	TGTGCCAGCAGTGAAGGGGGTACGGCTAATGAAAAACTGTTTTTT	CASSEGGTANEKLFF
medium-sized	TRBD1	TRBV20-1	TRBJ1-1	TGCAGTGCTAGGGGGATGGACAGGGTAGTTTGGACTGAAGCTTTCTTT	CSARGMDRVVWTEAFF
hyperexpanded	TRBD1	TRBV29-1	TRBJ2-3	TGCAGCGGTGACAGGGGGCAGGGCACAGATACGCAGTATTTT	CSGDRGQGTDTQYF
-	-	TRBV6-6	TRBJ2-7	TGTGCCAGCGGGCGGAGCTACGAGCAGTACTTC	CASGRSYEQYF
-	-	TRBV11-2	TRBJ2-2	TGTGCCAGCAGCCGCCGGGCGGGAAACCTCGCGGAGCTGTTTTTT	CASSRRAGNLAELFF
medium-sized	TRBD2	TRBV29-1	TRBJ2-1	TGCAGCGCCAAGGGACTAGGTAATTACAATGAGCAGTTCTTC	CSAKGLGNYNEQFF
medium-sized	TRBD1	TRBV7-2	TRBJ1-5	TGTGCCAGCAGCTTAGCCGGACAGGGGATGGAGCCCCAGCATTTT	CASSLAGQGMEPQHF
medium-sized	-	TRBV28	TRBJ1-5	TGTGCCAGCAGTTTCAGTTATCAGCCCCAGCATTTT	CASSFSYQPQHF
-	TRBD1	TRBV30	TRBJ1-2	TGTGCCTGGACCCATGGGACAGGGGGGAGCTATGGCTACACCTTC	CAWTHGTGGSYGYTF
medium-sized	TRBD2	TRBV19	TRBJ2-2	TGTGCCAGTAACCCTTCAGTGGGACTAGCGGGAGGGCCGCGCTCCGGGGAGCTGTTTTTT	CASNPSVGLAGGPRSGELFF
medium-sized	-	TRBV9	TRBJ2-5	TGTGCCAGCAGCGTATTGACCGGGCAGTCAGAGACCCAGTACTTC	CASSVLTGQSETQYF
hyperexpanded	TRBD2	TRBV4-2	TRBJ2-7	TGTGCCAGCAGCCAAGAGACTAGCGGGTCCTACGAGCAGTACTTC	CASSQETSGSYEQYF
medium-sized	-	TRBV5-1	TRBJ2-5	TGCGCCAGCAGCGCGGGACAGCAAGAGACCCAGTACTTC	CASSAGQQETQYF
many	-	TRBV28	TRBJ2-2	TGTGCCAGCAACGGGGGGCATGGCGGGGAGCTGTTTTTT	CASNGGHGGELFF
many	TRBD2	TRBV5-1	TRBJ2-1	TGCGCCAGCAGCTCCCTAGCGGGATTAAACAATGAGCAGTTCTTC	CASSSLAGLNNEQFF
many	TRBD1	TRBV6-5	TRBJ1-6	TGTGCCAGCAGTTACTACGGACAGGGTATTTCACCCCTCCACTTT	CASSYYGQGISPLHF